This T cell receptor (beta chain) was retrieved from a study of somatic mutations in cytotoxic T cells in rheumatoid arthritis. The table lists this clone with a few counts. This CDR3 is 15 amino acids long. The data were produced by immunoSEQ multiplex PCR, yet TCRdb's version contains in-frame clones alone and is incomplete. Of tens of thousands of clones detected, approximately 83% appear once; the ten largest clones hold about an eighth. The sequencing sample was made of CD8+ T cells sorted from blood. The genes are TRBV21-1 and TRBJ1-5; the D segment call TRBD1 is taken from the table without a DNA check. TRBV21-1 is reported as a pseudogene. The receptor comes from an adult with rheumatoid arthritis. CDR3 loop: CASSARQVGDQPQHF. Here the CDR3 DNA reads TGTGCCAGCAGCGCCCGACAGGTGGGGGATCAGCCCCAGCATTTT.